The rows below give T cell receptor beta chains drawn from one sample of a study of blood T cells in healthy people across ages. TCRdb redid the calling of the 5' RACE reads with MiXCR, one entry per CDR3 protein. The data contain roughly 1.9 million distinct CDR3 sequences, 39% of them singletons. Sequencing was carried out using blood. The receptors stem from a human donor in good health. Each CDR3 is given with its conserved first and last residue. A D gene is named only where the DNA matches it firmly. Clone size is not always given. Where it is, it says once, few, many or a class for expanded clones.

cdr3_nt cdr3_aa v_call d_call clone_size j_call
TGTGCCAGCAGCTTAGTCCCACATTCAGGGAAAATTCCCTACGAGCAGTACTTC CASSLVPHSGKIPYEQYF TRBV11-3 . once TRBJ2-7
TGTGCCAGCAGTTTAGGAGTCCAGGGGCGAGATACGCAGTATTTT CASSLGVQGRDTQYF TRBV12-3/TRBV12-4 . . TRBJ2-3
TGCGCCAGCAGCCTGCACGGGTATGGCTACACCTTC CASSLHGYGYTF TRBV4-1 . . TRBJ1-2
TGTGCCACCAGTGATTTGCAGTGCAGAGGGCCGACTGATGAGCAGTACTTC CATSDLQCRGPTDEQYF TRBV24-1 . . TRBJ2-7
TGTGCCAGCAGCTTAGCGCAGGGCTTCTTTTACGAGCAGTACTTC CASSLAQGFFYEQYF TRBV7-2 . once TRBJ2-7
TGTGCCAGCAGTTTTAGAGGGGTGGCGAATGGCTACACCTTC CASSFRGVANGYTF TRBV12-3/TRBV12-4 . once TRBJ1-2
TGCGCCAGCAGCCAAGTATTCGGGGGGAGCGGGGGCGGGTCCTACGAGCAGTACTTC CASSQVFGGSGGGSYEQYF TRBV4-1 TRBD2 few TRBJ2-7
TGTGCCAGCAGCTTGGGACACCTGTCTAACTATGGCTACACCTTC CASSLGHLSNYGYTF TRBV11-2 . . TRBJ1-2
TGTGCCAGCAACAGTCAACTTTTCCAAGAGACCCAGTACTTC CASNSQLFQETQYF TRBV2 . few TRBJ2-5
TGTGCCAGCAGGGGCAACGGAGCAACTAATGAAAAACTGTTTTTT CASRGNGATNEKLFF TRBV6-5 . few TRBJ1-4
TGTGCCAGCAGCTTAGACCAGGGGATGCAGTATTTT CASSLDQGMQYF TRBV7-2 . . TRBJ2-3
TGCAGTGCTAGAGTGGGCGGGGGGTTTGTGTACGAGCAGTACTTC CSARVGGGFVYEQYF TRBV20-1 TRBD2 few TRBJ2-7
TGTGCCAGCACCCTTGGGGGGGCAGTAACAGATACGCAGTATTTT CASTLGGAVTDTQYF TRBV6-6 . . TRBJ2-3
TGTGCCAGCAGGTCCCTAGCGGGGAGCACAGATACGCAGTATTTT CASRSLAGSTDTQYF TRBV27 TRBD2 . TRBJ2-3
TGTGCCAGCAGCACGACAGGAAAGGTCTATGGCTACACCTTC CASSTTGKVYGYTF TRBV9 . . TRBJ1-2
TGCGCCAGCAGCTTACAAAGGGGTTCGGCTAACTATGGCTACACCTTC CASSLQRGSANYGYTF TRBV7-9 . . TRBJ1-2
TGCGCCAGCAGCCAAGGGACTTGGCAAAACATTCAGTACTTC CASSQGTWQNIQYF TRBV4-3 . many TRBJ2-4
TGTGCCAGCTCACTCGGCGGCTTAAACACAGATACGCAGTATTTT CASSLGGLNTDTQYF TRBV6-2/TRBV6-3 . few TRBJ2-3
TGTGCCAGCAGTTCGCGGCGGGGGGCCGGAAGACCCTACGAGCAGTTCTTC CASSSRRGAGRPYEQFF TRBV12-3/TRBV12-4 TRBD2 . TRBJ2-1
TGTGCCAGCAGCGGTTACGGGGACGATGAAGCTTTCTTT CASSGYGDDEAFF TRBV7-9 . . TRBJ1-1
TGTGCCAGCAGTTACTCAGGGGGCGCTTCACCCCTCCACTTT CASSYSGGASPLHF TRBV6-5 TRBD1 few TRBJ1-6
TGTGCCAGCAGCACGCCTGGGGGGTCTAACTATGGCTACACCTTC CASSTPGGSNYGYTF TRBV7-9 . . TRBJ1-2
TGCAGTGCTAGAGAAAGGGGTTCCTATAACTATGGCTACACCTTC CSARERGSYNYGYTF TRBV20-1 . . TRBJ1-2
TGTGCCAGCAGGGCCCCAGGGTACAATGAGCAGTTCTTC CASRAPGYNEQFF TRBV6-2/TRBV6-3 . . TRBJ2-1
TGTGCCAGCAGCGTAGAAGGGGAAATTAACTATGGCTACACCTTC CASSVEGEINYGYTF TRBV9 . . TRBJ1-2
TGTGCCAGCAGTTACGAGGGGTTTAATTCACCCCTCCACTTT CASSYEGFNSPLHF TRBV6-5 . few TRBJ1-6
TGCAGCGTTGAACAGGGGAGGAAGGGCTATGGCTACACCTTC CSVEQGRKGYGYTF TRBV29-1 . few TRBJ1-2
TGTGCCAGCAGACCTAATAGCCCCGATGAGCAGTTCTTC CASRPNSPDEQFF TRBV2 . . TRBJ2-1
TGTGCCATCAACAGGGGGGATAACACTGAAGCTTTCTTT CAINRGDNTEAFF TRBV10-3 TRBD1 . TRBJ1-1
TGCGCCAGTAGGGGGACCGCAGGGAGGCATGAAAAACTGTTTTTT CASRGTAGRHEKLFF TRBV4-3 . many TRBJ1-4
TGCAGTGCTATTTACCCGGCAGGCCTGCAGGATACGCAGTATTTT CSAIYPAGLQDTQYF TRBV20-1 . few TRBJ2-3
TGTGCCAGCAGTCCCAGCCAGGGGATGAACACTGAAGCTTTCTTT CASSPSQGMNTEAFF TRBV6-5 . . TRBJ1-1
TGTGCCAGCAGTGAATTAGAATTGACTAGCGGGGGCCAAGAGACCCAGTACTTC CASSELELTSGGQETQYF TRBV25-1 TRBD2 . TRBJ2-5
TGTGCCAGCAGCTTGCTCCGATCATCCCGGGCGGGACAAGAGACCCAGTACTTC CASSLLRSSRAGQETQYF TRBV7-2 . . TRBJ2-5
TGTGCCAGGACTCGACTCCTTGGGGCCAGGGGTGATAGGGGGAGCCCCTACAATGAGCAGTTCTTC CARTRLLGARGDRGSPYNEQFF TRBV9 . . TRBJ2-1
TGCGCCAGCAGCTTCGTGTTCGCCGGCGGCTCCTACAATGAGCAGTTCTTC CASSFVFAGGSYNEQFF TRBV5-1 . few TRBJ2-1
TGTGCCACAATGCAGGGGACAGGGGAGCAGTTCTTC CATMQGTGEQFF TRBV24-1 TRBD1 . TRBJ2-1
TGTGCCAGCAGCCAAGAGGCCCTACAGGGGACCTCCTACGAGCAGTACTTC CASSQEALQGTSYEQYF TRBV4-2 TRBD1 . TRBJ2-7
TGTGCCATCAGGGGAACTAGCGGGGCAGTAGATACGCAGTATTTT CAIRGTSGAVDTQYF TRBV10-3 TRBD2 few TRBJ2-3
TGTGCCAGCAGTCGGATTGAAGCTTTCTTT CASSRIEAFF TRBV2 . . TRBJ1-1
TGTGCCATCGCGGAACCGGTGGGGACAGGGGATGAAAAACTGTTTTTT CAIAEPVGTGDEKLFF TRBV10-3 TRBD1 few TRBJ1-4
TGTGCCAGCAGCCCGAGAGGCAGGGTCGGACTTGTGAAGACTGAAGCTTTCTTT CASSPRGRVGLVKTEAFF TRBV7-8 . . TRBJ1-1
TGTGCCAGCAGTTTTAAAGGGGGGACAGATACGCAGTATTTT CASSFKGGTDTQYF TRBV12-3/TRBV12-4 . . TRBJ2-3
TGTGCCAGCAGTGCATACCCCGGGACAGGGGCCACCACGTACCAAGAGACCCAGTACTTC CASSAYPGTGATTYQETQYF TRBV12-3/TRBV12-4 TRBD1 . TRBJ2-5
TGTGCCACATGGAGGGGGGCGGGCTTCTACAATGAGCAGTTCTTC CATWRGAGFYNEQFF TRBV7-2 . . TRBJ2-1
TGTGCCAGCAGTTTATTCCGAGACAATGAGCAGTTCTTC CASSLFRDNEQFF TRBV12-3/TRBV12-4 . many TRBJ2-1
TGTGCCAGCAGCGCAAGTCGGGACGGCTATGGCTACACCTTC CASSASRDGYGYTF TRBV11-2 . few TRBJ1-2
TGCGCCAGCAGCCGACGTGGACAGGGGACCGGCTACACCTTC CASSRRGQGTGYTF TRBV4-3 TRBD1 . TRBJ1-2
TGTGCCAGCAGCCTACAGGGGACTAGCGGGGTCGAGACCCAGTACTTC CASSLQGTSGVETQYF TRBV4-2 TRBD2 . TRBJ2-5
TGTGCCAGCCCCGCCAGGAGGGACCGAGAGCAGTACTTC CASPARRDREQYF TRBV21-1 . . TRBJ2-7
TGCGCCAGCAGCCAAGATCTTTTCCGGGGAGGGGGCTCGGTGGATGAGCAGTTCTTC CASSQDLFRGGGSVDEQFF TRBV4-3 . . TRBJ2-1
TGTGCCACCAGTGATCCACAACGTCCAGCGGACAATGAGCAGTTCTTC CATSDPQRPADNEQFF TRBV24-1 . . TRBJ2-1
TGCAGTGCGCTCACCGGACTAGCGGGAGAGACCCAGTACTTC CSALTGLAGETQYF TRBV20-1 TRBD2 few TRBJ2-5
TGCGCCAGCAGCCCGGGGGACAAGGAGACCCAGTACTTC CASSPGDKETQYF TRBV4-1 . few TRBJ2-5
TGTGCCACCAGCAGTCTGACGGGGGGGCCGTTTGAGCAGTTCTTC CATSSLTGGPFEQFF TRBV15 TRBD2 few TRBJ2-1
TGTGCCAGCAACACCGATTATGGCTACACCTTC CASNTDYGYTF TRBV6-1 . many TRBJ1-2
TGCAGTGCTAGAGTGCGAGCGGGGGTCTTTTCGAACACCGGGGAGCTGTTTTTT CSARVRAGVFSNTGELFF TRBV20-1 TRBD2 . TRBJ2-2
TGTGCCAGCAGTTTTAGGCCAGGGCGCGAGCATGAGCAGTTCTTC CASSFRPGREHEQFF TRBV27 . . TRBJ2-1
TGCGCCAGCAGCTTGGGTACAGCCCTCACAGATACGCAGTATTTT CASSLGTALTDTQYF TRBV5-1 . . TRBJ2-3
TGCGCCAGCAGCCAAGAGATAGGGGTTGGCTACACCTTC CASSQEIGVGYTF TRBV4-3 . . TRBJ1-2